This T cell receptor (beta chain) was recorded in a study of Ad26.COV2.S vaccination and SARS-CoV-2 variants (dated by TCRdb to about 2021). About the full investigation: Vaccine-arm donors came from COV1001, a multicentre, randomized, double-blind, placebo-controlled phase I-IIa trial of Ad26.COV2.S in healthy adults. Trial participants were randomized into five groups of five, in which low-dose or high-dose Ad26.COV2.S was given once or twice, or placebo was given on both occasions. Dosing of Ad26.COV2.S was intramuscular, at either 5x10^10 or 1x10^11 viral particles, delivered as one shot or as two shots spaced 56 days apart. Throughout the experiments and outcome assessment, investigators stayed blinded to trial group allocation. A total of approximately 30 samples were included in the TCR-sequenced set, comprising approximately 20 Ad26.COV2.S vaccine recipients, 5 placebo recipients and 8 SARS-CoV-2 convalescent individuals. Sequencing of the TCRbeta repertoire served to evaluate the specificity and breadth of SARS-CoV-2-reactive T cell receptors following Ad26.COV2.S vaccination. What the work shows at the level of the full study, not this receptor alone: After vaccination, substantial breadth of spike-specific CD8+ and CD4+ T cell responses was reported. Vaccine and placebo recipients had comparable non-spike TCR breadth, which fits with the vaccine containing only spike. According to the authors, total T cell responses may have been underestimated by the TCR breadth and depth analyses. The study was not powered for comparison of responses between vaccine doses or regimens. Spike-specific TCR breadth was higher in Ad26.COV2.S recipients than in placebo recipients (P = 0.0014).

This sample's treatment or condition label indicates: roughly 18 received Ad26.COV2.S at low or high dose, single or two shots; about 5 received placebo; per-sample allocation not given. For vaccine and placebo recipients, repertoires were sequenced using samples collected on day 63 after the first injection. Between 29 July and 7 August 2020, Cohort 1b enrolled 25 adults aged 18-55 years at one site in Boston, USA. Ad26.COV2.S consisted of a replication-incompetent adenovirus type 26 vector by which a prefusion-stabilized SARS-CoV-2 spike protein from the original Wuhan strain was expressed. The CDR3 numbers 14 residues from cysteine through phenylalanine. Only the CDR3 portion is preserved as DNA: 42 bases, with reading frame beginning at the first base. Trimming takes 4 bases from V and 0 bases from J, and the germline ends sit 10 bases apart. As encoded in the germline V gene (reference sequence), CDR1 is GTSNPN while CDR2 is SVGIG.

The immunoSEQ Assay was used to sequence TCRbeta CDR3 regions. After extraction, genomic DNA underwent amplification by bias-controlled multiplex PCR, followed by high-throughput sequencing. Regarding the original processing steps: To quantify the absolute abundance of every unique TCRbeta CDR3 region, sequences were collapsed and filtered. T cell fraction was estimated by normalization of TCRbeta template counts to usable DNA, with usable DNA being measured through amplification of reference genes present in all nucleated cells. Repertoire TCRs were annotated as SARS-CoV-2-specific by exact matching of V gene, CDR3 amino acid sequence and J gene to a known reactive TCR set. The reference SARS-CoV-2 TCR set was derived from MIRA and filtered for enrichment in COVID-19-positive ImmuneCODE repertoires, a step that removed public or cross-reactive TCRs. Using the MIRA antigens, annotated TCRs were further analysed by specific ORF or by position within an ORF. Breadth was defined as annotated unique rearrangements over total unique productive rearrangements; depth was the summed frequency of those rearrangements. Group comparisons of TCR breadth used two-sided Wilcoxon rank-sum tests. Here the immuneACCESS table is served through TCRdb, limited to in-frame sequences with V and J called. Missing clones are a known gap in these copies; in checked studies unresolved V genes cover under half, and the rest lacks a known reason. V, J and clone size are those of that table, while D and trimming were read from the DNA. The sample contains about 320,000 clones, roughly 86% of them found a single time. 1.5% to 2.5% of the sample is taken by the ten largest.

This clone came up once. It has no known antigen specificity. Base qualities are not recorded, but no much larger clone differs from it by a single base. The receptor's source is a person between 18 and 60 years old who received the Ad26.COV2.S COVID-19 vaccine or a placebo. Sample: peripheral blood, taken in a trial of Ad26.COV2.S vaccine versus placebo. This sequence uses TRBV30 and TRBJ2-1; the best D guess is TRBD1, with 5 bases matching. The DNA sequence is TGTGCCTGGATGGACATGAGCTCCTACAATGAGCAGTTCTTC. It is translated as CAWMDMSSYNEQFF.